These 30 T cell receptor beta chains originate from one sample sequenced in a study of identical twins (dated by TCRdb to 2015 to 2016). Library prep was done by 5' RACE. TCRdb lists the instrument as Illumina HiSeq 2000. The raw public data were reprocessed by TCRdb itself: fastp quality trimming at Q25, MiXCR clonotype calling, in-frame beta chains only. One record per CDR3 amino acid sequence lists the most common genes and DNA. The sample table holds roughly 690,000 distinct CDR3 sequences, of which around 5.7% were seen once. The ten biggest clones cover about 2% of the sample. The sample was naive T cells sorted from blood. The meaning of the sample's cell subset or site label: cells isolated with a human naive T-cell isolation kit. The receptors shown here come from a man younger than 35 in good health.

The chain links TRBV27 to TRBJ2-1; possibly TRBD1 or TRBD2 for D (5 bases each). Germline lookup yields CDR1 MNHEY and CDR2 SMNVEV (reference sequence). V lost 2 bases and J 0 bases, leaving 23 bases between the germline ends. CDR3 length: 20 residues. This CDR3 is CASSLRETAAYAGSYNEQFF. The CDR3 nucleotides are TGTGCCAGCAGTTTAAGAGAGACAGCAGCGTACGCGGGCTCCTACAATGAGCAGTTCTTC.

This clonotype showed up many times. This chain links TRBV10-3 with TRBJ1-4; 9 positions agree with TRBD1. Trimming took 5 bases from V and 0 from J; bases not matched to a gene: 4. CDR1 and CDR2 (germline): ENHRY, SYGVKD. The CDR3 totals 16 residues. The CDR3 nucleotides read TGTGCCATCAGTAGGGACAGGGCTGCAACTAATGAAAAACTGTTTTTT. Protein sequence: CAISRDRAATNEKLFF.

Only a few counts were recorded for this clonotype. This rearrangement joins TRBV2 to TRBJ2-7; 7 bases line up with TRBD1. The germline V gene encodes CDR1 SNHLY and CDR2 FYNNEI. V shed 6 bases, J shed 4 bases, and the junction held 9 bases outside the gene matches. The length of the CDR3 is 14 residues. Here the CDR3 DNA reads TGTGCCAGCAGACTTTCCCGGGACAGTTACGAGCAGTACGTC. The encoded protein is CASRLSRDSYEQYV.

In its sample, this clonotype was seen many times. The rearrangement joins TRBV20-1 to TRBJ2-3; D assignment may be TRBD1 or TRBD2 (5 bases each). The ends were cut back, 0 bases at V and 2 bases at J, with 18 bases in the middle. Per germline, CDR1 DFQATT and CDR2 SNEGSKA (reference sequence). The CDR3 loop spans 17 amino acids. CDR3 coding DNA: TGCAGTGCTAGAGATGATGGGCTTGGGACCTTCACAGATACGCAGTATTTT. Translated: CSARDDGLGTFTDTQYF.

CDR3 nucleotide sequence: TGTGCCAGCAGACCTCAGGGAGCTAACTATGGCTACACCTTC. Amino acids: CASRPQGANYGYTF. This chain connects TRBV7-9 to TRBJ1-2; D may be TRBD1 (5 bases). This CDR3 has 14 residues. The ends were cut back, 6 bases at V and 0 bases at J, with 11 bases in the middle. In germline, CDR1 is SEHNR, CDR2 FQNEAQ (reference sequence).

The J gene is TRBJ1-1, the V gene TRBV9; tentative D call: TRBD1 (5 bases). Trimming stripped 0 bases from V and 1 base from J, with 7 bases between. Germline values: CDR1 SGDLS, CDR2 YYNGEE. The length of the CDR3 is 14 residues. CDR3 sequence (DNA): TGTGCCAGCAGCGTAGCTACAGGGAACACTGAAGCTTTCTTT. Its translation is CASSVATGNTEAFF.

This rearrangement joins TRBV18 to TRBJ2-2; 7 bases line up with TRBD2. CDR1 KGHSH and CDR2 LQKENI come from the germline V gene. V dropped 9 bases and J dropped 0; count of bases not matched to a gene: 31. The CDR3 has 23 amino acids. The CDR3 DNA sequence: TGTGCCAGGACGAGCGGGATTCCTCTTTTGCTACCTAACGGCCGGCCGAACACCGGGGAGCTGTTTTTT. Translation: CARTSGIPLLLPNGRPNTGELFF.

This clonotype was detected many times. This chain joins TRBV6-1 and TRBJ2-1; possible D gene TRBD2, 6 bases. Germline CDR1 reads MNHNS; CDR2 reads SASEGT. Trimming left V 5 bases short and J 2 bases short, with 13 bases between. This CDR3 region has 15 residues. The chain's CDR3 is CASSKTSSAYNEQFF. CDR3 sequence (DNA): TGTGCCAGCAGTAAGACTAGTTCCGCCTACAATGAGCAGTTCTTC.

This clonotype appeared many times. The chain uses TRBV9 and TRBJ2-3; 8 nucleotides align to TRBD2. Germline CDR1 and CDR2: SGDLS and YYNGEE. V lost 3 bases to trimming and J lost 4 bases; unmatched junction nucleotides: 4. The CDR3 has 14 amino acids. For the CDR3, the DNA is TGTGCCAGCAGCGAAATAGCGGGATCAGATACGCAGTATTTT. Its translation is CASSEIAGSDTQYF.

This rearrangement joins TRBV6-1 to TRBJ1-2; no clear D gene. This CDR3 contains 14 residues. Trimming removed 0 bases from V and 2 bases from J, with 7 bases in between. Germline CDR1 is MNHNS and CDR2 is SASEGT. The CDR3 loop is CASSEAQVNYGYTF. DNA for the CDR3: TGTGCCAGCAGTGAAGCGCAGGTGAACTATGGCTACACCTTC.

In this sample, this clonotype turned up a few times. The rearrangement links TRBV5-1 to TRBJ2-6; 10 bases agree with TRBD1. This CDR3 is 19 amino acids long. V dropped 5 bases and J dropped 3; count of bases not matched to a gene: 14. Germline CDR1 reads SGHRS; CDR2 reads YFSETQ. The CDR3: CASRSWLETGGFGANVLTF. The CDR3 DNA reads TGCGCCAGCAGATCCTGGTTAGAGACAGGGGGCTTTGGGGCCAACGTCCTGACTTTC.

The chain combines TRBV12-3 or TRBV12-4 with TRBJ1-2; D unclear. V lost 7 bases to trimming and J lost 7 bases, with 16 bases between them. The CDR3 has 13 residues. The CDR3 coding sequence is TGTGCCAGCACTCCCGATACCTTGGGTGGCTACACCTTC. Protein product: CASTPDTLGGYTF.

This clonotype was observed many times. The gene calls are TRBV2 and TRBJ2-7, with no clear D. The CDR3 extends over 12 amino acids. CDR1 and CDR2 (germline): SNHLY, FYNNEI. V lost 4 bases and J 3 bases, leaving 7 bases between the germline ends. The CDR3 spells CASSGKFYEQYV. As DNA, the CDR3 is TGTGCCAGCAGTGGGAAGTTCTACGAGCAGTACGTC.

This clonotype was picked up many times. The chain carries TRBV27 and TRBJ2-7; D uncertain. From germline, CDR1 is MNHEY and CDR2 SMNVEV (reference sequence). V was cut by 5 bases and J by 6 bases, with 17 bases left in between. The CDR3 runs 14 residues. CDR3 DNA: TGTGCCAGCAGTCCACTGTGGTCGGGTAGCGAGCAGTACTTC. Its protein product is CASSPLWSGSEQYF.

This clonotype has at least ten counts. The chain links TRBV5-1 to TRBJ2-5, with D unresolved. Trimming left V 0 bases short and J 4 bases short, with 13 bases between. The CDR3 is 15 amino acids. Germline assignment: CDR1 SGHRS and CDR2 YFSETQ. The CDR3 here is CASSLAEVWRETQYF. The CDR3 coding sequence is TGCGCCAGCAGCTTGGCCGAGGTGTGGCGAGAGACCCAGTACTTC.

This clonotype occurred many times. The genes are TRBV5-1 and TRBJ2-7; TRBD1 matches 9 bases. In germline, CDR1 is SGHRS, CDR2 YFSETQ. The CDR3 sequence is 14 residues long. The trim removed 4 bases at V and 4 bases at J, leaving 6 bases unmatched. CDR3: CASSMTGGSYEQYF. The CDR3, as DNA: TGCGCCAGCAGCATGACAGGGGGGTCTTACGAGCAGTACTTC.

This clonotype was observed at least ten times. V is TRBV6-2 or TRBV6-3 and J is TRBJ1-5; D gene uncertain. In germline, CDR1 is MNHEY, CDR2 SVGEGT. V was cut by 8 bases and J by 1 base, with 9 bases left in between. This CDR3 is 13 amino acids long. CDR3 DNA: TGTGCCAGCGGAGTCTCAAGCAATCAGCCCCAGCATTTT. It codes for CASGVSSNQPQHF.

This clonotype was found many times. The gene calls are TRBV11-2 and TRBJ2-7; TRBD2 is a possible D gene (6 bases). The germline V gene encodes CDR1 SGHAT and CDR2 FQNNGV. The V end lost 0 bases, the J end lost 3 bases, and 12 bases lay between the germline ends. This CDR3 contains 15 residues. The CDR3 reads CASSLDLRGYYEQYV. The CDR3, as DNA: TGTGCCAGCAGCTTAGATCTTCGGGGGTACTACGAGCAGTACGTC.

The chain employs TRBV2 and TRBJ2-7; tentatively, D is TRBD1 or TRBD2 (5 bases each). The germline V and J ends were trimmed by 6 bases and 0 bases, with 12 bases remaining between them. The CDR3 is 14 amino acids. Germline loops: CDR1 SNHLY, CDR2 FYNNEI. CDR3 residues: CASRGDRSSYEQYV. CDR3 bases: TGTGCCAGCAGAGGGGACCGCAGCTCCTACGAGCAGTACGTC.

This clonotype has only a few counts. This chain connects TRBV19 to TRBJ1-5; unclear D gene. This CDR3 region has 10 residues. Trimming removed 3 bases at V and 9 bases at J, with 3 bases between. Per the germline V gene, CDR1 is LNHDA and CDR2 is SQIVND (reference sequence). CDR3 coding DNA: TGTGCCAGTAGTATCTCGCCCCAGCATTTT. Amino acids: CASSISPQHF.

The V call is TRBV12-3 or TRBV12-4, the J call TRBJ2-1, with D possibly TRBD2 on 6 matching bases. V lost 6 bases to trimming and J lost 9 bases, with 12 bases between them. CDR3 length: 12 residues. In nucleotides, the CDR3 is TGTGCCAGCAGAAAAGGGACTGGTGAGCAGTTCTTC. This encodes CASRKGTGEQFF.

The chain employs TRBV7-2 and TRBJ2-1; 11 nucleotides agree with TRBD2. Germline V gene data show CDR1 as SGHTA and CDR2 as FQGNSA. This CDR3 is built from 17 residues. With 0 bases clipped from V and 5 bases from J, the junction kept 6 bases outside the gene matches. Here the CDR3 DNA reads TGTGCCAGCAGCTTAGCTCCGACTAGCGGGGCGAACAATGAGCAGTTCTTC. Its translation is CASSLAPTSGANNEQFF.

This clonotype was detected many times. This chain uses TRBV20-1 with TRBJ2-5; D unclear. The CDR3 is 13 residues long. Trimming cost V 4 bases and J 5 bases, with 14 bases left between them. In germline, CDR1 is DFQATT, CDR2 SNEGSKA (reference sequence). This CDR3 reads CSATRRFRETQYF. The CDR3 DNA reads TGCAGTGCTACACGCCGTTTCAGGGAGACCCAGTACTTC.

The V and J genes are TRBV2 and TRBJ2-3; D is perhaps TRBD1 (7 bases). This CDR3 is built from 15 residues. Germline CDR1 is SNHLY and CDR2 is FYNNEI. V was clipped by 4 bases and J by 2 bases, with 13 bases between them. CDR3 amino acids: CASSANRGLTDTQYF. CDR3 DNA sequence: TGTGCCAGCAGTGCCAACAGGGGACTCACAGATACGCAGTATTTT.

As for this clonotype: It is unclear where the CDR3 begins or ends on the DNA, so no DNA is shown, and the CDR3 is as TCRdb lists it. The chain carries TRBV27 and TRBJ2-3; the table calls TRBD1, which could not be checked here. CDR1 and CDR2 (germline): MNHEY, SMNVEV (reference sequence). Inclusive of both ends, the CDR3 amounts to 15 amino acids. The CDR3 sequence: CASSFLAGDGDTQYF.

This clonotype has just a few counts. This chain uses TRBV12-3 or TRBV12-4 with TRBJ2-4, with D unresolved. Trimming left V 6 bases short and J 7 bases short, with 16 bases between. There are 14 residues in the CDR3. CDR3 bases: TGTGCCAGCAGAAAGGTGGCTAGTACGAACATTCAGTACTTC. Residues: CASRKVASTNIQYF.

This clonotype was found a few times. This sequence joins TRBV20-1 and TRBJ2-1; D possibly corresponds to TRBD2 (6 bases). Trimming took off 3 bases at V and 4 bases at J, with 13 bases between the two ends. This CDR3 contains 14 residues. Germline V gene sequence: CDR1 DFQATT, CDR2 SNEGSKA (reference sequence). CDR3 nucleotide sequence: TGCAGTGCTAGGAATCCTAGCGATTACAATGAGCAGTTCTTC. Protein: CSARNPSDYNEQFF.

The genes are TRBV6-1 and TRBJ2-7; D call uncertain. Germline CDR1 is MNHNS and CDR2 is SASEGT. V lost 2 bases to trimming and J lost 2 bases, with 7 bases between them. The CDR3 sequence is 13 residues long. CDR3 protein: CASSETEAYEQYF. In DNA, the CDR3 is TGTGCCAGCAGTGAAACAGAAGCCTACGAGCAGTACTTC.

This clonotype was seen repeatedly, ten times or more. J is TRBJ1-2 and V is TRBV12-3 or TRBV12-4, with D unresolved. V was shortened by 2 bases and J by 3 bases, with 7 bases between the two germline ends. CDR3 length: 13 amino acids. The CDR3 loop is CASSLREDYGYTF. The CDR3 coding sequence is TGTGCCAGCAGTTTACGGGAGGACTATGGCTACACCTTC.

A word on this clonotype: One base away lies a much larger clone, so this may be a sequencing read error. The chain carries TRBV2 and TRBJ2-2; D is unresolved. Germline V gene lookup returns CDR1 SNHLY and CDR2 FYNNEI. The CDR3 has 12 residues. V was cut by 6 bases and J by 3 bases, with 5 bases left in between. This CDR3 reads CASREYTGELFF. Written as DNA, the CDR3 is TGTGCCAGCAGGGAGTACACCGGGGAGCTGTTTTTT.